These T cell receptor beta chains were read from a single sample in a study of T cell repertoires in cytomegalovirus infection. TCRdb ran MiXCR on the reads and lists one entry per CDR3 protein. The sample records a few hundred thousand distinct CDR3 sequences, approximately 26% being singletons. Specimen: PBMCs. These receptors were collected from a human donor in good health (CMV status not recorded). Some clones in this sample may be carry-over from other donors' samples. Both conserved end residues are part of each CDR3. A D gene is named only where the DNA matches it firmly. Only some rows state a clone size, as once, few, many or a class for expanded clones.

d_call	clone_size	v_call	j_call	cdr3_aa	cdr3_nt
TRBD1	-	TRBV30	TRBJ1-2	CAWRRPGQGGGYTF	TGTGCCTGGCGCCGACCGGGACAGGGAGGTGGCTACACCTTC
-	few	TRBV6-6	TRBJ1-5	CASSYSGTGVRIINQPQHF	TGTGCCAGCAGTTATTCAGGGACCGGAGTTCGTATAATCAATCAGCCCCAGCATTTT
TRBD2	few	TRBV6-5	TRBJ2-1	CASSATSGRGGGQFF	TGTGCCAGCAGTGCAACTAGCGGGAGAGGCGGGGGGCAGTTCTTC
TRBD1	-	TRBV12-3/TRBV12-4	TRBJ1-4	CASKSYRDSGNEKLFF	TGTGCTAGCAAGTCCTACCGGGACAGTGGGAATGAAAAACTGTTTTTT
-	-	TRBV7-2	TRBJ2-1	CASSPVGYEQFF	TGTGCCAGCAGCCCGGTTGGCTATGAGCAGTTCTTC
TRBD1	few	TRBV7-9	TRBJ1-2	CASSPRGSNYGYTF	TGTGCCAGCAGCCCCAGGGGGTCTAACTATGGCTACACCTTC
-	-	TRBV7-2	TRBJ1-6	CASSLRGEINSPLHF	TGTGCCAGCAGCTTAAGGGGGGAAATTAATTCACCCCTCCACTTT
TRBD1	-	TRBV7-3	TRBJ1-6	CASSLNGAGQVNSPLHF	TGTGCCAGCAGCTTAAACGGCGCGGGACAGGTTAATTCACCCCTCCACTTT
-	many	TRBV7-6	TRBJ2-7	CASSDRTDRGQYF	TGTGCCAGCAGTGACCGGACGGATCGAGGGCAGTACTTC
TRBD1	-	TRBV7-2	TRBJ2-5	CASSLTGGAGETQYF	TGTGCCAGCAGCTTAACAGGGGGCGCGGGGGAGACCCAGTACTTC
TRBD1	few	TRBV7-9	TRBJ1-1	CASSPMGQGNTEAFF	TGTGCCAGCAGCCCCATGGGACAGGGGAACACTGAAGCTTTCTTT
TRBD1	-	TRBV28	TRBJ1-1	CASSGTARMNTEAFF	TGTGCCAGCAGTGGGACAGCCAGAATGAACACTGAAGCTTTCTTT
TRBD1	-	TRBV7-6	TRBJ2-1	CASSSGQGAFHEQFF	TGTGCCAGCAGCTCCGGACAGGGGGCTTTTCATGAGCAGTTCTTC
-	once	TRBV20-1	TRBJ2-2	CSAMEGGNTGELFF	TGCAGTGCTATGGAGGGGGGGAACACCGGGGAGCTGTTTTTT
TRBD2	-	TRBV7-9	TRBJ2-2	CASSFPGLAFNTGELFF	TGTGCCAGCAGCTTTCCGGGACTAGCGTTCAACACCGGGGAGCTGTTTTTT
-	once	TRBV9	TRBJ2-1	CASSVDPPAGIHNEQFF	TGTGCCAGCAGCGTAGACCCCCCAGCGGGTATCCACAATGAGCAGTTCTTC
TRBD2	-	TRBV4-3	TRBJ2-1	CASSRKLAGETNEQFF	TGCGCCAGCAGCCGAAAACTAGCGGGAGAGACTAATGAGCAGTTCTTC
-	few	TRBV7-2	TRBJ2-5	CASSWTRLYQETQYF	TGTGCCAGCAGCTGGACTCGGCTCTACCAAGAGACCCAGTACTTC
-	many	TRBV7-2	TRBJ2-2	CASSLVPGALTGELFF	TGTGCCAGCAGCTTAGTACCGGGAGCGCTCACCGGGGAGCTGTTTTTT
-	-	TRBV20-1	TRBJ2-3	CSARVPKPDTQYF	TGCAGTGCTAGAGTACCAAAGCCGGATACGCAGTATTTT
-	-	TRBV30	TRBJ1-1	CAWTPLNTEAFF	TGTGCCTGGACCCCACTGAACACTGAAGCTTTCTTT
-	-	TRBV2	TRBJ2-1	CASSDTEGANEQFF	TGTGCCAGCAGTGATACAGAGGGTGCGAATGAGCAGTTCTTC